The sequence of this TCR beta chain was determined in a study of cytomegalovirus exposure and HLA in healthy donors. Using immunoSEQ multiplex PCR, the repertoire was profiled, and TCRdb retains in-frame clones only, with some absent. This table holds 95,000 to 150,000 clones, 70% to 90% found once. The receptor was isolated from a woman aged 25 to 39 in good health and CMV-seronegative. Sequencing was performed on PBMCs.

The CDR3 DNA is TGCGCCAGCAGCCAAGATGTAACAGATACGCAGTATTTT. It yields the protein CASSQDVTDTQYF. V and J are TRBV4-1 and TRBJ2-3; no firm D call. V lost 0 bases to trimming and J lost 3 bases, with 4 bases between them. From germline, CDR1 is MGHRA and CDR2 YSYEKL. The CDR3 runs to 13 residues.